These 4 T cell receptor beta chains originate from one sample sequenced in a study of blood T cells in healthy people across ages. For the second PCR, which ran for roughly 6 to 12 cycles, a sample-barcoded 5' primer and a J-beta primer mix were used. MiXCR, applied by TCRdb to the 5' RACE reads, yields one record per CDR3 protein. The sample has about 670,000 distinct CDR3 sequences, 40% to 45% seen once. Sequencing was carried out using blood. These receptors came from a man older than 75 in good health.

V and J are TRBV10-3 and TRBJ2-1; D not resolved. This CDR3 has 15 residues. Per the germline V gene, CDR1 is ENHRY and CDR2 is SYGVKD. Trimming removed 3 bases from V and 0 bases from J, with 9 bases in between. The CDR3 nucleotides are TGTGCCATCAGTGATTCGGCCCGCTCCTACAATGAGCAGTTCTTC. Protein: CAISDSARSYNEQFF.

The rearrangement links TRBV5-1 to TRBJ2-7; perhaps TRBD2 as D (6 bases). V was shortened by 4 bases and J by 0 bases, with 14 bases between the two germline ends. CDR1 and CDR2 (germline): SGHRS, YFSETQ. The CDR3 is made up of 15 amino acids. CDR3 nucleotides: TGCGCCAGCAGCCGGAGGGATCTTGGCTCCTACGAGCAGTACTTC. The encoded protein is CASSRRDLGSYEQYF.

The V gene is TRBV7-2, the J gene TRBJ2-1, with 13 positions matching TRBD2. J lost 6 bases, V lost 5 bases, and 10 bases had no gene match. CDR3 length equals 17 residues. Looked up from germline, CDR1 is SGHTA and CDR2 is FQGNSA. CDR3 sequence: CASSLQLTSGRANEQFF. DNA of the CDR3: TGTGCCAGCAGCCTGCAACTCACTAGCGGGAGGGCCAATGAGCAGTTCTTC.

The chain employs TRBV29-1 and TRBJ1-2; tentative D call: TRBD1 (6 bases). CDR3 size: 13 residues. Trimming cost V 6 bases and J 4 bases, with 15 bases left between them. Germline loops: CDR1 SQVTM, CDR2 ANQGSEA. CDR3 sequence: CSVNREIGYGYTF. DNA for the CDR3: TGCAGCGTCAACAGGGAAATAGGCTATGGCTACACCTTC.